These T cell receptor beta chains were read from a single sample in a study of OX40 agonist ivuxolimab in advanced cancers. This table comes from immunoSEQ multiplex PCR, and its TCRdb copy is limited to in-frame clones, with some not included. The sample holds approximately 63,000 clones, approximately 85% seen once. The sequences come from CD4+ or CD8+ T cells sorted from blood, collected in a trial of the OX40 agonist ivuxolimab. The origin of the receptors is an adult with an advanced solid tumor such as melanoma, head and neck, liver or kidney cancer. CDR3s include the opening cysteine and the closing phenylalanine or tryptophan. The D gene is left open where the match is weak. Clone size, where shown, is once, few, many, or a class for clones that have expanded.

d_gene	abundance	v_gene	j_gene	CDR3nt	CDR3aa
.	.	TRBV7-2	TRBJ2-3	TGTGCCAGCAGCTACACTCGGGATCCAGGGGCAGATACGCAGTATTTT	CASSYTRDPGADTQYF
.	.	TRBV27	TRBJ2-7	TGTGCCAGCAGTTCTACCCCCAAGGGCGAGGGGGAGCAGTACTTC	CASSSTPKGEGEQYF
.	.	TRBV6-6	TRBJ2-7	TGTGCCAGCACCTACGCCTACGAGCAGTACTTC	CASTYAYEQYF
.	.	TRBV2	TRBJ2-7	TGTGCCAGCAGTCCGGGACGGGGCTACGAGCAGTACTTC	CASSPGRGYEQYF
.	.	TRBV19	TRBJ1-1	TGTGCCAGTAGTATCGCTGGAGACAGTAGAAGGATGAACACTGAAGCTTTCTTT	CASSIAGDSRRMNTEAFF
TRBD1	.	TRBV5-6	TRBJ2-1	TGTGCCAGCAGCTTTGGGCAGGGGGCAACTGAGCAGTTCTTC	CASSFGQGATEQFF
.	many	TRBV5-1	TRBJ1-4	TGCGCCAGCAGCTTGGAGTGGGGGAGCGAAAAACTGTTTTTT	CASSLEWGSEKLFF
.	.	TRBV4-1	TRBJ1-1	TGCGCCAGCAGCCAACCAAACACTGAAGCTTTCTTT	CASSQPNTEAFF
TRBD2	once	TRBV6-5	TRBJ2-1	TGTGCCAGCGGGGGGGGAGGGTCCTACAATGAGCAGTTCTTC	CASGGGGSYNEQFF
.	.	TRBV11-2	TRBJ1-4	TGTGCCAGCAGCTCCGACAGATGGAATGAAAAACTGTTTTTT	CASSSDRWNEKLFF